This T cell receptor beta chain was captured by sequencing in a study of cytomegalovirus exposure and HLA in healthy donors. Of note for this clone: Its antigen is currently unknown.

Trimming removed 0 bases from V and 3 bases from J; junction bases left unmatched: 6. Germline lookup yields CDR1 MNHEY and CDR2 SMNVEV (reference sequence). This CDR3 is 16 amino acids long. Primers for the PCR totalled 60 Vbeta and 13 Jbeta. Repertoires were generated with immunoSEQ multiplex PCR, while TCRdb's copy carries only in-frame clones and drops some. This listing includes 150,000 to 200,000 clones. Study observations and caveats: Three CMV-associated chains proved CMV antigen-specific in vitro.

Sequencing was carried out using PBMCs. The TCR originated in a woman in her late teens or twenties in good health and CMV-seropositive. V and J are TRBV27 and TRBJ2-7; 9 positions agree with TRBD1. The CDR3 here is CASSLSAGTGSYEQYF. CDR3 sequence (DNA): TGTGCCAGCAGTTTATCGGCAGGGACAGGGAGCTACGAGCAGTACTTC.